This entry concerns a single TCR beta chain. The target antigen is unknown. Per germline, CDR1 DFQATT and CDR2 SNEGSKA (reference sequence). This CDR3 has 13 amino acids. V lost 0 bases and J 6 bases, leaving 9 bases between the germline ends. The sample originates from a study of blood T cells in healthy people across ages. Study-level findings and limits: Per million T cells, TCR beta diversity dropped roughly linearly as age increased.

Every participating donor contributed approximately 9.5 milliliters of peripheral blood through a draw. No fewer than 7 million PBMCs went into each sample. Alongside a J-beta primer mix, a sample-barcoded 5' primer served in a second PCR lasting 7 to 11 cycles. The study obtained at least 2.5 million CDR3-containing paired-end reads from every sample. In TCRdb, the 5' RACE reads were re-called with MiXCR into one record per CDR3 protein. The table lists 650,000 to 1,000,000 distinct CDR3 sequences, roughly 35% of them singletons. The chain uses TRBV20-1 and TRBJ1-5; D call uncertain. This sequence was found in a man aged 18 to 30 in good health. Sequencing used blood. CDR3 in amino acids: CSARDSGSQPQHF. The DNA of the CDR3 is TGCAGTGCTAGAGATTCGGGGAGTCAGCCCCAGCATTTT.